Listed below are T cell receptor beta chains from one sample, sequenced in a study of shared clonotypes between healthy human individuals. Data came from immunoSEQ multiplex PCR; TCRdb stores just in-frame clones and leaves some out. This table holds around 88,000 clones, approximately 75% found once. Sequencing was done on a sample of memory CD8+ T cells sorted from blood. The receptors come from a man aged 25 to 40 in good health. The CDR3 runs from the conserved cysteine through the conserved F or W. Each record gives: D gene, clone size, V gene, J gene, CDR3 DNA, CDR3 protein. A D gene is named only where the DNA matches it firmly. Part of the rows lack a size; the others show once, few, many or a class for expanded clones.

d_call: TRBD1; clone_size: NA; v_call: TRBV2; j_call: TRBJ2-1; cdr3_nt: TGTGCCAGCAGTGATTGGACAGGGGGCTACAATGAGCAGTTCTTC; cdr3_aa: CASSDWTGGYNEQFF
d_call: NA; clone_size: NA; v_call: TRBV29-1; j_call: TRBJ2-2; cdr3_nt: TGCAGCGCTGGGCTGGACCCTTTCACCGGGGAGCTGTTTTTT; cdr3_aa: CSAGLDPFTGELFF
d_call: TRBD1; clone_size: few; v_call: TRBV27; j_call: TRBJ2-7; cdr3_nt: TGTGCCAGCAGTCCCAACCCGACAGGGAGTTTTTACGAGCAGTACTTC; cdr3_aa: CASSPNPTGSFYEQYF
d_call: NA; clone_size: NA; v_call: TRBV11-2; j_call: TRBJ2-1; cdr3_nt: TGTGCCAGCAGGGAGGTAGGGGGGAATGAGCAGTTCTTC; cdr3_aa: CASREVGGNEQFF
d_call: NA; clone_size: NA; v_call: TRBV30; j_call: TRBJ1-2; cdr3_nt: TGTGCCTGGAAAAGGACGGGTAACTATGGCTACACCTTC; cdr3_aa: CAWKRTGNYGYTF
d_call: TRBD2; clone_size: NA; v_call: TRBV11-3; j_call: TRBJ2-1; cdr3_nt: TGTGCCAGCAGCCCTATAGCGGGAGGGAATGAGCAGTTCTTC; cdr3_aa: CASSPIAGGNEQFF
d_call: TRBD1; clone_size: NA; v_call: TRBV6-4; j_call: TRBJ2-1; cdr3_nt: TGTGCCAGCAGTGAAACAGGGGGATCCTACAATGAGCAGTTCTTC; cdr3_aa: CASSETGGSYNEQFF
d_call: TRBD2; clone_size: NA; v_call: TRBV6-5; j_call: TRBJ2-1; cdr3_nt: TGTGCCAGTAGCGGGTCCTACAATGAGCAGTTCTTC; cdr3_aa: CASSGSYNEQFF
d_call: NA; clone_size: NA; v_call: TRBV6-6; j_call: TRBJ2-2; cdr3_nt: TGTGCCAGCAGTTACTCTGCGGTTACCGGGGAGCTGTTTTTT; cdr3_aa: CASSYSAVTGELFF
d_call: TRBD1; clone_size: NA; v_call: TRBV14; j_call: TRBJ2-2; cdr3_nt: TGTGCCAGCAGCCTAGAAACAGGGGGTATCACCGGGGAGCTGTTTTTT; cdr3_aa: CASSLETGGITGELFF
d_call: NA; clone_size: NA; v_call: TRBV5-5; j_call: TRBJ1-3; cdr3_nt: TGTGCCAGCAGCTTCTTAGGGCCGAGCTCTGGAAACACCATATATTTT; cdr3_aa: CASSFLGPSSGNTIYF
d_call: NA; clone_size: once; v_call: TRBV6-7; j_call: TRBJ1-2; cdr3_nt: TGTGCCAGCAGGGCCGGGGCGGGACAAGGGGTCTATGGCTACACCTTC; cdr3_aa: CASRAGAGQGVYGYTF
d_call: NA; clone_size: once; v_call: TRBV7-2; j_call: TRBJ2-7; cdr3_nt: TGTGCCAGCAGCCCTACAGGGCTCTACGAGCAGTACTTC; cdr3_aa: CASSPTGLYEQYF
d_call: TRBD2; clone_size: NA; v_call: TRBV6-5; j_call: TRBJ2-7; cdr3_nt: TGTGCCAGCAGCTTCAATCCGGGACTAAACTACGAGCAGTACTTC; cdr3_aa: CASSFNPGLNYEQYF
d_call: TRBD1; clone_size: NA; v_call: TRBV19; j_call: TRBJ1-2; cdr3_nt: TGTGCCAGTACCCCTCGGACAGGACGAGGCTACACCTTC; cdr3_aa: CASTPRTGRGYTF
d_call: TRBD2; clone_size: few; v_call: TRBV9; j_call: TRBJ2-1; cdr3_nt: TGTGCCAGCAGCCGAGGGAGGGGAGGGAAAAATGAGCAGTTCTTC; cdr3_aa: CASSRGRGGKNEQFF
d_call: NA; clone_size: NA; v_call: TRBV6-4; j_call: TRBJ2-2; cdr3_nt: TGTGCCAGCAGTGACTCCTCCGAGTCCGGGGAGCTGTTTTTT; cdr3_aa: CASSDSSESGELFF
d_call: NA; clone_size: NA; v_call: TRBV10-3; j_call: TRBJ2-1; cdr3_nt: TGTGCCATCACGAGCTCCTACAATGAGCAGTTCTTC; cdr3_aa: CAITSSYNEQFF
d_call: TRBD2; clone_size: NA; v_call: TRBV10-3; j_call: TRBJ2-7; cdr3_nt: TGTGCCATCAGGACTAGCGGGACCTACGAGCAGTACTTC; cdr3_aa: CAIRTSGTYEQYF
d_call: NA; clone_size: NA; v_call: TRBV7-9; j_call: TRBJ2-1; cdr3_nt: TGTGCCAGCAGCTTAACTGCGAAGAATTTCAATGAGCAGTTCTTC; cdr3_aa: CASSLTAKNFNEQFF
d_call: TRBD2; clone_size: NA; v_call: TRBV7-9; j_call: TRBJ2-1; cdr3_nt: TGTGCCAGCAGCTTAGTTTTGCGGGAGACCAATGAGCAGTTCTTC; cdr3_aa: CASSLVLRETNEQFF
d_call: TRBD1; clone_size: NA; v_call: TRBV7-6; j_call: TRBJ1-1; cdr3_nt: TGTGCCAGCAGCCCAGGGACAGGGGTTCAGGACACTGAAGCTTTCTTT; cdr3_aa: CASSPGTGVQDTEAFF
d_call: NA; clone_size: NA; v_call: TRBV18; j_call: TRBJ2-1; cdr3_nt: TGTGCCAGCTCTACAACCGAGACAGAATACAATGAGCAGTTCTTC; cdr3_aa: CASSTTETEYNEQFF
d_call: NA; clone_size: many; v_call: TRBV6-8; j_call: TRBJ2-5; cdr3_nt: TGTGCCAGCAGTCTCAGTCGAGAGACCCAGTACTTC; cdr3_aa: CASSLSRETQYF
d_call: NA; clone_size: NA; v_call: TRBV28; j_call: TRBJ2-7; cdr3_nt: TGTGCCAGCAGAGGGACTTCCGACTACGAGCAGTACTTC; cdr3_aa: CASRGTSDYEQYF